The 17 T cell receptor beta chains listed next were all sequenced from one sample in a study of T cell responses to AZD1222 COVID-19 vaccine. Method: immunoSEQ multiplex PCR; TCRdb's copy keeps in-frame clones and lacks some. Its table records about 140,000 clones. The sample comprised peripheral blood. The receptors come from an adult in good health.

The chain employs TRBV30 and TRBJ1-2, with D tentatively TRBD1 (6 bases). This CDR3 spans 18 amino acids. The germline gives CDR1 GTSNPN, CDR2 SVGIG (reference sequence). Trimming removed 4 bases from V and 4 bases from J, with 28 bases in between. This CDR3 reads CAWTPSGAYSPGLYGYTF. As DNA, the CDR3 is TGTGCCTGGACCCCCTCGGGGGCTTATTCTCCCGGCCTCTATGGCTACACCTTC.

The chain couples TRBV12-5 to TRBJ1-1, with D possibly being TRBD1 (6 bases). Per germline, CDR1 LGHNT and CDR2 FRNRAP. V was cut by 5 bases and J by 6 bases, with 16 bases left in between. This CDR3 comprises 14 residues. The DNA for the CDR3 is TGTGCTAGTGGTCTCCGGGACATAAACTCTGAAGCTTTCTTT. Translation: CASGLRDINSEAFF.

The V and J genes are TRBV3-1 (or the pseudogene TRBV3-2) and TRBJ1-1; D gene ambiguous. Germline assignment: CDR1 LGHDT and CDR2 YNNKEL (reference sequence). The CDR3 runs to 15 residues. Trimming removed 4 bases at V and 2 bases at J, with 14 bases between. This chain's CDR3 is CASSPRAGSNTEAFF. CDR3 nucleotides: TGTGCCAGCAGCCCACGGGCGGGGTCTAACACTGAAGCTTTCTTT.

This chain links TRBV18 with TRBJ1-1; D remains ambiguous. This CDR3 spans 16 amino acids. Germline lookup yields CDR1 KGHSH and CDR2 LQKENI. V was pared by 2 bases and J by 4 bases, with 17 bases between. This CDR3 is CASSPSSPTPGTEAFF. The CDR3 nucleotides are TGTGCCAGCTCACCATCCTCCCCCACTCCGGGCACTGAAGCTTTCTTT.

V usage is TRBV6-5 and J usage is TRBJ2-2, with TRBD2 identical over 7 bases. The germline V gene has CDR1 MNHEY and CDR2 SVGAGI. The CDR3 is 15 amino acids. With V trimmed by 8 bases and J by 5 bases, 11 bases remained unmatched. In DNA form, the CDR3 reads TGTGCCAGCGAAACTAGCGCTTTGGGGACCGGGGAGCTGTTTTTT. As protein: CASETSALGTGELFF.

This chain joins TRBV6-5 and TRBJ2-1, with D possibly being TRBD2 (7 bases). CDR1 and CDR2 (germline): MNHEY, SVGAGI. V lost 0 bases and J lost 8, with 11 bases in between. This CDR3 contains 14 residues. The CDR3 protein is CASSYSKGGYEQFF. As DNA, the CDR3 is TGTGCCAGCAGTTACTCGAAGGGGGGGTATGAGCAGTTCTTC.

The genes are TRBV14 and TRBJ1-2, with TRBD1 as a possible D gene (5 bases). Germline CDR1 SGHDN, CDR2 FVKESK. Trimming stripped 5 bases from V and 4 bases from J, with 14 bases between. The CDR3 contains 14 residues. The CDR3, as DNA: TGTGCCAGCAGCAAAAATCGGGGGGGCTATGGCTACACCTTC. This codes for CASSKNRGGYGYTF.

This sequence joins TRBV18 and TRBJ2-5, with 8 bases that match TRBD1. V shed 8 bases, J shed 0 bases, and the junction held 11 bases outside the gene matches. Germline CDR1 reads KGHSH; CDR2 reads LQKENI. There are 16 residues in the CDR3. CDR3 residues: CASTSQGAKYQETQYF. CDR3 in DNA: TGTGCCAGCACTTCTCAGGGGGCAAAGTACCAAGAGACCCAGTACTTC.

V is TRBV9 and J is TRBJ1-5; possibly TRBD1 for D (5 bases). With 0 bases removed from V and 3 bases from J, the gap between germline ends came to 10 bases. Germline CDR1 and CDR2: SGDLS and YYNGEE. This CDR3 spans 15 amino acids. The DNA of the CDR3 is TGTGCCAGCAGCGTAGCTGGGGGGTTCAATCAGCCCCAGCATTTT. It specifies CASSVAGGFNQPQHF.

V gene TRBV30 combines with J gene TRBJ1-1; tentative D call: TRBD1 (6 bases). CDR3 length: 13 residues. V dropped 4 bases and J dropped 5 bases, with 14 bases sitting between them. CDR1 is GTSNPN and CDR2 is SVGIG in the germline V gene (reference sequence). The CDR3 here is CAWTGHRATEAFF. CDR3 sequence (DNA): TGTGCCTGGACCGGGCACAGGGCTACTGAAGCTTTCTTT.

The V gene is TRBV15, the J gene TRBJ2-3, with D maybe TRBD2 (6 bases). CDR1 and CDR2 from the germline V gene are LNHNV and YYDKDF (reference sequence). V was shortened by 1 base and J by 0 bases, with 11 bases between the two germline ends. The CDR3 contains 16 residues. The CDR3 is CATSRVREPSTDTQYF. The CDR3 nucleotides read TGTGCCACCAGCAGAGTGCGGGAACCCAGCACAGATACGCAGTATTTT.

The chain has TRBV6-2 or TRBV6-3 and TRBJ2-1; TRBD2 matches 8 bases. V gave up 4 bases and J gave up 2 bases; unmatched junction bases: 13. The CDR3 extends over 18 amino acids. Germline values: CDR1 MNHEY, CDR2 SVGEGT. CDR3 coding DNA: TGTGCCAGCAGTTCCTCATCTTTTGTCGGGGGGGCCTACAATGAGCAGTTCTTC. This codes for CASSSSSFVGGAYNEQFF.

V gene TRBV5-1 combines with J gene TRBJ2-5, with 7 bases lining up with TRBD1. The trim removed 2 bases at V and 1 base at J, leaving 8 bases unmatched. CDR1 is SGHRS, CDR2 YFSETQ, per germline. This CDR3 is built from 16 residues. The CDR3 here is CASSLYRGVGQETQYF. The CDR3 DNA is TGCGCCAGCAGCTTATACAGGGGAGTGGGCCAAGAGACCCAGTACTTC.

This chain joins TRBV9 and TRBJ1-1, with no clear D. The CDR3 length is 14 residues. Trimming took off 0 bases at V and 1 base at J, with 7 bases between the two ends. Germline assignment: CDR1 SGDLS and CDR2 YYNGEE. The CDR3 spells CASSVVVANTEAFF. The CDR3 coding sequence is TGTGCCAGCAGCGTAGTTGTGGCGAACACTGAAGCTTTCTTT.

The chain uses TRBV29-1 and TRBJ1-1, with D uncertain. The CDR3 length is 13 residues. CDR1 and CDR2 (germline): SQVTM, ANQGSEA. The V end lost 3 bases, the J end lost 1 base, and 9 bases lay between the germline ends. CDR3 residues: CSVERVSNTEAFF. For the CDR3, the DNA is TGCAGCGTTGAGCGGGTCTCGAACACTGAAGCTTTCTTT. Drawing the rest from reference TRBV29-1 and TRBJ1-1, the complete variable domain is SAVISQKPSRDICQRGTSLTIQCQVDSQVTMMFWYRQQPGQSLTLIATANQGSEATYESGFVIDKFPISRPNLTFSTLTVSNMSPEDSSIYLCSVERVSNTEAFFGQGTRLTVV.

V is TRBV7-6 and J is TRBJ1-1; D is ambiguous. CDR3 length: 15 amino acids. Germline V CDR1 and CDR2: SGHVS, FNYEAQ. V was pared by 1 base and J by 0 bases, with 9 bases between. In DNA, the CDR3 is TGTGCCAGCAGCTTAGAGCCGATGGTGAACACTGAAGCTTTCTTT. It encodes CASSLEPMVNTEAFF.

The rearrangement joins TRBV6-5 to TRBJ1-4; the D gene is possibly TRBD1 (6 bases). The V gene lost 0 bases and the J gene lost 4 bases, with 12 bases spanning the gap. The germline V gene encodes CDR1 MNHEY and CDR2 SVGAGI. The CDR3 extends over 16 amino acids. CDR3 in amino acids: CASSYSFRTVNEKLFF. Written as DNA, the CDR3 is TGTGCCAGCAGTTACTCGTTCCGGACAGTTAATGAAAAACTGTTTTTT.